This entry lists 14 T cell receptor beta chains sequenced from one sample in a study of cytomegalovirus exposure and HLA in healthy donors. Both 60 Vbeta primers and 13 Jbeta primers went into the PCR. The table came from immunoSEQ multiplex PCR; TCRdb's copy has only in-frame clones and leaves some out. The repertoire holds 30,000 to 35,000 clones, with approximately 82% as singletons. The sequencing sample was made of PBMCs. The receptors were gathered from a woman between 18 and 29 years old in good health and CMV-seronegative.

This chain joins TRBV7-6 and TRBJ1-1, with D maybe TRBD1 (6 bases). Trimming pared 1 base from V and 6 bases from J, leaving 15 bases between. The length of the CDR3 is 15 residues. CDR1 SGHVS and CDR2 FNYEAQ come from the germline V gene. CDR3 bases: TGTGCCAGCAGCTTAGTGGACTCGGGGGGCGCTGAAGCTTTCTTT. This sequence encodes CASSLVDSGGAEAFF. Looking up the rest from reference TRBV7-6 and TRBJ1-1 gives the full variable domain: GAGVSQSPRYKVTKRGQDVALRCDPISGHVSLYWYRQALGQGPEFLTYFNYEAQQDKSGLPNDRFSAERPEGSISTLTIQRTEQRDSAMYRCASSLVDSGGAEAFFGQGTRLTVV.

For this clone: Other DNA sequences in the sample encode the same CDR3. The chain carries TRBV5-1 and TRBJ1-1; TRBD1 matches 9 bases. V dropped 0 bases and J dropped 3; count of bases not matched to a gene: 9. The CDR3 extends over 17 amino acids. Germline CDR1 SGHRS, CDR2 YFSETQ. CDR3 in amino acids: CASSLAVTGGIYTEAFF. CDR3 coding DNA: TGCGCCAGCAGCTTGGCCGTAACAGGGGGCATATACACTGAAGCTTTCTTT.

The rearrangement uses TRBV2 and TRBJ1-2; possible D gene TRBD1, 5 bases. The CDR3 is 14 amino acids. From germline, CDR1 is SNHLY and CDR2 FYNNEI. Trimming cost V 3 bases and J 5 bases, with 13 bases left between them. The CDR3 coding sequence is TGTGCCAGCAGTGACGGTCGGACATGGTATGGCTACACCTTC. This encodes CASSDGRTWYGYTF.

A few counts support this clone. DNA of the CDR3: TGCGCCAGCAGCTCGGTTGGCGGGTACTACGAGCAGTACTTC. The encoded protein is CASSSVGGYYEQYF. J is TRBJ2-7 and V is TRBV5-1, with a possible D match to TRBD2 (5 bases). The CDR3 extends over 14 amino acids. The V and J ends lost 3 bases and 3 bases respectively, with 13 bases between them. CDR1 and CDR2 (germline): SGHRS, YFSETQ.

This clone has more than one count but fewer than ten. The V gene is TRBV6-6, the J gene TRBJ1-1; D is ambiguous. Between the trimmed V and J ends, which lost 7 bases and 2 bases, there was a span of 5 bases. The CDR3 is 11 residues long. Germline assignment: CDR1 MNHNY and CDR2 SVGAGI (reference sequence). CDR3 protein: CASIINTEAFF. CDR3 sequence (DNA): TGTGCCAGCATCATCAACACTGAAGCTTTCTTT.

The genes are TRBV29-1 and TRBJ2-1; 8 positions agree with TRBD2. Losses at the gene ends were 7 bases for V and 2 bases for J; bases not matched to a gene: 10. The CDR3 sequence is 15 residues long. Germline CDR1 is SQVTM and CDR2 is ANQGSEA. The CDR3 nucleotides read TGCAGCGCTCCAAGGGGAGCGGGGGCCTACAATGAGCAGTTCTTC. Translated: CSAPRGAGAYNEQFF.

J is TRBJ2-5 and V is TRBV19; TRBD1 might be the D (7 bases). The CDR3 totals 13 residues. Trimming stripped 5 bases from V and 5 bases from J, with 12 bases between. Per the germline V gene, CDR1 is LNHDA and CDR2 is SQIVND (reference sequence). The CDR3 coding sequence is TGTGCCAGTAGTGCAGGGGGGATTGAGACCCAGTACTTC. Residues: CASSAGGIETQYF.

The CDR3 DNA follows: TGTGCCAGCTCACCAAGCGAGCTCGGAGAGACCCAGTACTTC. It is translated as CASSPSELGETQYF. V is TRBV18 and J is TRBJ2-5, with unresolved D. CDR1 is KGHSH, CDR2 LQKENI, per germline. CDR3 length equals 14 residues. Trimming pared 2 bases from V and 4 bases from J, leaving 11 bases between.

This clone turned up a few times. This chain connects TRBV19 to TRBJ2-3; 10 nucleotides align to TRBD2. Germline-derived CDR1 and CDR2 are LNHDA and SQIVND (reference sequence). The length of the CDR3 is 16 residues. Trimming took 3 bases from V and 6 from J; bases not matched to a gene: 9. CDR3 sequence: CASSIRTSGNWDTQYF. CDR3 nucleotide sequence: TGTGCCAGTAGTATTAGAACTAGCGGGAATTGGGATACGCAGTATTTT.

In the case of this clone: A junction end diverges from the germline sequence, so it may reflect a read error. Written as DNA, the CDR3 is TGTGCCAGCAGCTTGGTGGGGGGTAGCGATCAGCCCCAGCATTTT. This gives the protein CASSLVGGSDQPQHF. The chain combines TRBV5-5 with TRBJ1-5; D perhaps matches TRBD1 (5 bases). This CDR3 comprises 15 residues. The germline V gene encodes CDR1 SGHKS and CDR2 YYEKEE (reference sequence).

This clone was observed a single time. This sequence joins TRBV11-3 and TRBJ2-7; the D gene is possibly TRBD1 (6 bases). V was cut by 4 bases and J by 3 bases, with 10 bases left in between. In germline, CDR1 is SGHNT, CDR2 YENEEA. The CDR3 totals 13 residues. Written as DNA, the CDR3 is TGTGCCAGCAGCTGGGACAACATCTACGAGCAGTACTTC. Amino acids: CASSWDNIYEQYF.

The chain recombines TRBV14 with TRBJ1-5; D is undetermined. V was cut by 5 bases and J by 7 bases, with 9 bases left in between. CDR3 length: 12 residues. Looked up from germline, CDR1 is SGHDN and CDR2 is FVKESK. CDR3 coding DNA: TGTGCCAGCAGCGTCGGACTGCAGCCCCAGCATTTT. This encodes CASSVGLQPQHF.

V is TRBV29-1 and J is TRBJ2-7; TRBD1 might be the D (6 bases). With 3 bases removed from V and 3 bases from J, the gap between germline ends came to 18 bases. The CDR3 sequence is 15 residues long. CDR1 and CDR2 from the germline V gene are SQVTM and ANQGSEA. CDR3 amino acids: CSVEDSSTGLYEQYF. As DNA, the CDR3 is TGCAGCGTTGAGGACAGTTCTACGGGGCTCTACGAGCAGTACTTC.

This clone was recorded once. The chain is built from TRBV7-6 and TRBJ2-3, with 11 bases aligning to TRBD2. Germline V lookup: CDR1 SGHVS, CDR2 FNYEAQ. There are 13 residues in the CDR3. V dropped 6 bases and J dropped 6; count of bases not matched to a gene: 2. CDR3: CASSSGGEDTQYF. In nucleotides, the CDR3 is TGTGCCAGCAGTAGCGGGGGGGAGGATACGCAGTATTTT.